The present entry profiles one T cell receptor (beta chain) with its context. Participants spanned ages about 18 to 90 years and resided in about two dozen US areas. The CDR3 runs to 14 residues. Trimming pared 3 bases from V and 4 bases from J, leaving 12 bases between. Germline-derived CDR1 and CDR2 are SGHAT and FQNNGV. This sample was included in a study of blood T cell repertoires in COVID-19. Source study methods: Reference gene primer amplification gave estimated nucleated cell counts. Repertoires were generated with immunoSEQ multiplex PCR, while TCRdb's copy carries only in-frame clones and drops some. The V and J calls and the clone size are those of that table, but D and trimming were determined from the DNA. Of a few hundred thousand clones listed, about 88% are singletons.

The TCR originated in a woman aged 30 to 39 who had been exposed to COVID-19. The chain employs TRBV11-2 and TRBJ2-5; D may be TRBD1 (6 bases). The sample was PBMCs or T cells enriched from blood (not recorded which). The CDR3 region has the DNA TGTGCCAGCAGCTTGGCAGGGGCCCGAGAGACCCAGTACTTC. Amino acids: CASSLAGARETQYF.